These T cell receptor beta chains were read from a single sample in a study of cytomegalovirus exposure and HLA in healthy donors. Measured with immunoSEQ multiplex PCR; TCRdb has only the in-frame clones, and not every one. The sample contains 55,000 to 70,000 clones, 80% to 95% of which appear only once. Sequencing used PBMCs. The receptors stem from a man aged 18 to 29 in good health and CMV-seropositive. CDR3s leave out the opening cysteine and the closing phenylalanine or tryptophan. Size tells how often a clone was seen (once, few, many) or the class of an expanded clone, and some rows leave it out.

V	J	size	CDR3
TRBV5-1	TRBJ2-1	.	ASSSGTSGRWERGQF
TRBV10-3	TRBJ2-1	.	AITAQLIQNEQF
TRBV15	TRBJ2-7	.	ATCDSYSYEQY
TRBV18	TRBJ2-7	once	ASSPGTQSYEQY
TRBV10-1	TRBJ2-1	.	ASSEYRQGRDEQF
TRBV28	TRBJ2-7	few	ASSLVAVGGSSYEQY
TRBV2	TRBJ2-7	.	ASSGLAEYEQY
TRBV18	TRBJ2-7	.	ASSPQRDRVQLQY
TRBV10-1	TRBJ2-7	.	ASSESSRDSAEQY
TRBV2	TRBJ2-7	.	ASRGAGGLSYEQY
TRBV18	TRBJ2-7	once	ASSARGAGGYEQY
TRBV4-2	TRBJ2-2	.	ASSQEPQRRGTGELF
TRBV27	TRBJ1-4	.	ASSPTGGRGEKLF
TRBV5-8	TRBJ2-5	.	ASSLGMDGGTQY
TRBV5-1	TRBJ2-2	.	ASSLGQGDTGELF
TRBV19	TRBJ2-2	.	ASSIVAGKAGELF
TRBV18	TRBJ2-7	.	ASSTDISLYEQY
TRBV30	TRBJ2-3	.	AWVRGGTDTQY
TRBV14	TRBJ2-4	.	ASSQDRLAENIQY
TRBV27	TRBJ2-7	.	ASRLAGGPYEQY
TRBV6-4	TRBJ2-7	once	ASSDSSLANSSYEQY
TRBV7-8	TRBJ1-3	.	ASSLALGTGNTIY
TRBV19	TRBJ1-3	.	ASRRRGNTIY
TRBV30	TRBJ2-7	.	AWGAGGFAYEQY
TRBV11-2	TRBJ2-1	.	ASSLGTGSGREQF
TRBV7-2	TRBJ2-1	.	ASRRSGMFFNEQF
TRBV7-6	TRBJ2-1	.	ASSLATGVSYNEQF
TRBV27	TRBJ2-7	few	ASSPTVSYEQY
TRBV18	TRBJ2-5	.	ASSPQQGETQY
TRBV28	TRBJ2-1	.	AIPGAPYKNEQF
TRBV5-1	TRBJ2-5	.	ASSSGGLTGLQETQY
TRBV5-1	TRBJ2-3	.	ASSPNPLGPPLTDTQY
TRBV27	TRBJ2-5	.	ASSIGTGSETQY
TRBV5-4	TRBJ1-2	.	ASSPQRQSNYGYT
TRBV19	TRBJ2-7	.	ASSTTGPYEQY
TRBV5-1	TRBJ2-3	.	ASSLETGTGLADTQY
TRBV7-9	TRBJ2-1	.	ASSLTSGRAGEQF
TRBV27	TRBJ2-5	.	ASSPLGGQETQY
TRBV5-1	TRBJ2-2	.	ASSEGTSARAGELF
TRBV6-1	TRBJ1-1	.	ASTPGPIGGTEAF
TRBV7-2	TRBJ2-5	few	ASSLVDGSLQY
TRBV28	TRBJ1-2	.	ASRGRTLAVSGYT
TRBV20-1	TRBJ2-7	.	SVASGYEQY
TRBV27	TRBJ1-2	.	ASTGTGSGYT
TRBV14	TRBJ1-2	.	ASSPRGTSGYT
TRBV14	TRBJ2-1	.	ASSQEDRGSYNEQF
TRBV2	TRBJ2-5	.	ASSSYRVQETQY
TRBV19	TRBJ2-1	.	ASSPRTSGNGNEQF
TRBV2	TRBJ2-4	.	ASSIEGGSPKNIQY
TRBV15	TRBJ2-5	.	ATSRGRSGHGETQY
TRBV15	TRBJ2-7	once	ATSTFASVSYEQY